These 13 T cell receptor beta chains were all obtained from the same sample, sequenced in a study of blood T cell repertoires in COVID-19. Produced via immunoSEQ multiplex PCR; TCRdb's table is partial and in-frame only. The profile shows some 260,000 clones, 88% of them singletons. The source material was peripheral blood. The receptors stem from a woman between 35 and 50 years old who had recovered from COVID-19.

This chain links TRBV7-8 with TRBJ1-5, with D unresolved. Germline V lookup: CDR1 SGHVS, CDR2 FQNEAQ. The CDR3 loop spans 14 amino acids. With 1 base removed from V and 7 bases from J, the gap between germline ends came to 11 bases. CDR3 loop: CASSLVGVGQPQHF. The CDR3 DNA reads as TGTGCCAGCAGCTTAGTCGGGGTTGGACAGCCCCAGCATTTT.

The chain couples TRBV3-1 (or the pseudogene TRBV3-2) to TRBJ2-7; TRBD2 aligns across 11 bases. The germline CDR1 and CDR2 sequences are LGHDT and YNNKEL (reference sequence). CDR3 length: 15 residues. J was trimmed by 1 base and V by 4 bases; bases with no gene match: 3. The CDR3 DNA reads TGTGCCAGCAGCCGGAGGACTAGCGGGTCCTACGAGCAGTACTTC. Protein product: CASSRRTSGSYEQYF.

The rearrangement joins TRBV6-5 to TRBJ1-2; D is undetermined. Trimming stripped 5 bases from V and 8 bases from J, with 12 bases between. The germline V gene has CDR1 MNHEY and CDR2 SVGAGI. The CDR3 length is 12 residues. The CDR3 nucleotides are TGTGCCAGCAGTCCCTACCGCTTCGGCTACACCTTC. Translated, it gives CASSPYRFGYTF.

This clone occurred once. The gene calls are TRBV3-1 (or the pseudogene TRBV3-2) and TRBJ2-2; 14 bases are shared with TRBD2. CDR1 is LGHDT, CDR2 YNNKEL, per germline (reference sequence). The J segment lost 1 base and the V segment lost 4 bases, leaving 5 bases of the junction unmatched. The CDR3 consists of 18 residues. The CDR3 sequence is CASSRRTSGGWNTGELFF. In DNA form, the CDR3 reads TGTGCCAGCAGCCGGAGGACTAGCGGGGGGTGGAACACCGGGGAGCTGTTTTTT.

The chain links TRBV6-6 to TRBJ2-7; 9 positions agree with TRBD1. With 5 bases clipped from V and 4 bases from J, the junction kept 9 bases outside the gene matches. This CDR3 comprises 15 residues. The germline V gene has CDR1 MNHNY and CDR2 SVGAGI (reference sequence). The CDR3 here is CASSRGGTGRYEQYF. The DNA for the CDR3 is TGTGCCAGCAGTCGTGGAGGGACAGGGAGGTACGAGCAGTACTTC.

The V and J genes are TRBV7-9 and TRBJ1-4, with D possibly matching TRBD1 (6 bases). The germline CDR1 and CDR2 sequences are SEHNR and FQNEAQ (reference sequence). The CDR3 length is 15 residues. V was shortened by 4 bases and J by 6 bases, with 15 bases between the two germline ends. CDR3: CASSSRRGEDEKLFF. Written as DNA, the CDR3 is TGTGCCAGCAGCTCCCGCAGGGGCGAGGATGAAAAACTGTTTTTT.

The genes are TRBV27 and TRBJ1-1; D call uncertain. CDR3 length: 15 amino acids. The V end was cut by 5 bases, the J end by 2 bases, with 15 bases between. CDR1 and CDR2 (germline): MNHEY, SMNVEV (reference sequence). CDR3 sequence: CASSGRREPNTEAFF. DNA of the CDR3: TGTGCCAGCAGTGGAAGGAGGGAGCCAAACACTGAAGCTTTCTTT.

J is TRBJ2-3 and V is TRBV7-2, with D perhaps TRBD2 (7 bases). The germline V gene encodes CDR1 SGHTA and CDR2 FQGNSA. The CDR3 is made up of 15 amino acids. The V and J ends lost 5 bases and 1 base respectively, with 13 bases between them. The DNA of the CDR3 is TGTGCCAGCAGCCCGGGGGGCCCAGGCACAGATACGCAGTATTTT. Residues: CASSPGGPGTDTQYF.

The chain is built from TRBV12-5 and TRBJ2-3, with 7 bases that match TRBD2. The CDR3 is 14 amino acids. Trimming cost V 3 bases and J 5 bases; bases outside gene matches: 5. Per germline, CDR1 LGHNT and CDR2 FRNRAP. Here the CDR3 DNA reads TGTGCTAGTGGTTTAAGACTAGCAAGAGATACGCAGTATTTT. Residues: CASGLRLARDTQYF.

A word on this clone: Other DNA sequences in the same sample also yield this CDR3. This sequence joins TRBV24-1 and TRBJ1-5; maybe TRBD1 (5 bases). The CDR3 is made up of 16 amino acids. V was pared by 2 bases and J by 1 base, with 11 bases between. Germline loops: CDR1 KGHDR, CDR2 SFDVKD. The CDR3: CATSDSGRVSNQPQHF. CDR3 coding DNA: TGTGCCACCAGTGATTCTGGCAGGGTGAGCAATCAGCCCCAGCATTTT.

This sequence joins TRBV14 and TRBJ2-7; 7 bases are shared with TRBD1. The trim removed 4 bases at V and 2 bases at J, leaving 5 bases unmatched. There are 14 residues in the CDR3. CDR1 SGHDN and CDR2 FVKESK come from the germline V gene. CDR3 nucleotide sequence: TGTGCCAGCAGCCCCCGAACAGGGGCCTACGAGCAGTACTTC. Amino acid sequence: CASSPRTGAYEQYF.

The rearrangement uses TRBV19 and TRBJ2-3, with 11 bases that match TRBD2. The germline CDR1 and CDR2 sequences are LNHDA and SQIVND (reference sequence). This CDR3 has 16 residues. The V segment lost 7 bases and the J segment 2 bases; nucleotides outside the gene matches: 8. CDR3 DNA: TGTGCCAGTAAGGTCGCTAGCGGGGGGTCCACAGATACGCAGTATTTT. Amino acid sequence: CASKVASGGSTDTQYF.

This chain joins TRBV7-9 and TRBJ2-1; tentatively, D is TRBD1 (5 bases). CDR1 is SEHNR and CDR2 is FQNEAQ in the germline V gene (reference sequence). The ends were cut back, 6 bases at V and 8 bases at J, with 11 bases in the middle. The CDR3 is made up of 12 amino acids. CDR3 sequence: CASSSRVHEQFF. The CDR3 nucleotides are TGTGCCAGCAGTTCCAGGGTGCATGAGCAGTTCTTC. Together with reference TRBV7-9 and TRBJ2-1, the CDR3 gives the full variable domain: DTGVSQNPRHKITKRGQNVTFRCDPISEHNRLYWYRQTLGQGPEFLTYFQNEAQLEKSRLLSDRFSAERPKGSFSTLEIQRTEQGDSAMYLCASSSRVHEQFFGPGTRLTVL.